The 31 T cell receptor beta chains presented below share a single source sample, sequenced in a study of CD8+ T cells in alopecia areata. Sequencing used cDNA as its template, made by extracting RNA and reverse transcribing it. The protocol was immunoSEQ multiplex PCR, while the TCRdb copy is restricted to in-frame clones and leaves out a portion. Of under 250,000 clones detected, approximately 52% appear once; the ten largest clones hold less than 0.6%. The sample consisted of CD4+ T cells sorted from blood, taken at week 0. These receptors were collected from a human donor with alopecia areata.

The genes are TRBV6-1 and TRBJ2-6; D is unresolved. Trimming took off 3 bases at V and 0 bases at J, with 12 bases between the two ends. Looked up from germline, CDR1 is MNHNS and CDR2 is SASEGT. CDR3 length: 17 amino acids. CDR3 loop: CASSEVRRSSGANVLTF. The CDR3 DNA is TGTGCCAGCAGTGAGGTCAGGCGGAGCTCTGGGGCCAACGTCCTGACTTTC.

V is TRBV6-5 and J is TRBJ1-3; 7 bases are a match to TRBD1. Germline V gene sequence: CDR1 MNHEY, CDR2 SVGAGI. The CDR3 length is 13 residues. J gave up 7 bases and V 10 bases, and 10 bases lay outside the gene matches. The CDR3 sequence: CAISDREMNTIYF. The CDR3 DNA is TGTGCCATTTCCGACAGGGAGATGAACACCATATATTTT.

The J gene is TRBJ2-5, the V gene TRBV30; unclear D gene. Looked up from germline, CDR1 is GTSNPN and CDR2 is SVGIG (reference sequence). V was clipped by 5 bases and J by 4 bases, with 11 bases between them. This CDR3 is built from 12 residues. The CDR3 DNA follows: TGTGCCTGGGCACCCCTTTCAGAGACCCAGTACTTC. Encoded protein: CAWAPLSETQYF.

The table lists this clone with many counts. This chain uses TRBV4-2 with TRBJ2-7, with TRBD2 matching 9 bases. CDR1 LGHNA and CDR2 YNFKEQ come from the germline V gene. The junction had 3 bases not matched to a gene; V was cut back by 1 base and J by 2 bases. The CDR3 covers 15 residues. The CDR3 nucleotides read TGTGCCAGCAGCCAAGGACTAGCGGATCCCTACGAGCAGTACTTC. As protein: CASSQGLADPYEQYF.

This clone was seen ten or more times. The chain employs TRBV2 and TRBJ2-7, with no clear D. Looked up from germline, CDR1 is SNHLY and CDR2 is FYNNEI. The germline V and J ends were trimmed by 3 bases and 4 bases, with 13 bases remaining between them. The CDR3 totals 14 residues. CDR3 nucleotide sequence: TGTGCCAGCAGTGAGTGGCACAGTATATACGAGCAGTACTTC. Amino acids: CASSEWHSIYEQYF.

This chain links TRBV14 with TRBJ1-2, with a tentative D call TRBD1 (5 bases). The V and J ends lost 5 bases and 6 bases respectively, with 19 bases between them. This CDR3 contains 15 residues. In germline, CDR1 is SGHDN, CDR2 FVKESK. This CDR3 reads CASSVRQGGIDGYTF. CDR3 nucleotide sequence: TGTGCCAGCAGCGTAAGGCAGGGAGGGATCGATGGCTACACCTTC.

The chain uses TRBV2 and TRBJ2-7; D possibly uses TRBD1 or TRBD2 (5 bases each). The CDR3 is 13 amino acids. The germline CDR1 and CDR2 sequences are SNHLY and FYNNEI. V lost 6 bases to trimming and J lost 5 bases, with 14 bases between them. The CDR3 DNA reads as TGTGCCAGCAGCCTCGGGACGGCGAACGAGCAGTACTTC. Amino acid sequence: CASSLGTANEQYF.

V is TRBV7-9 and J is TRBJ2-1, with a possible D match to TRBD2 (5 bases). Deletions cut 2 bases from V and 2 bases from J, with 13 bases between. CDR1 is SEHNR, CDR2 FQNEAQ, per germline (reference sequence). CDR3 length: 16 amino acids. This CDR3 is CASSLIRETPYNEQFF. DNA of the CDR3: TGTGCCAGCAGCTTAATAAGGGAGACGCCCTACAATGAGCAGTTCTTC.

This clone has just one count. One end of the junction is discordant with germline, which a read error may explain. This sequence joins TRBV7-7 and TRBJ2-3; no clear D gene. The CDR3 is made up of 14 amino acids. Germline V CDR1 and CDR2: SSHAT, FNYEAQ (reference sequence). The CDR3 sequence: CASSRTASTDTQYF. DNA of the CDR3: TGTGCTAGCAGCCGCACAGCTAGCACAGATACGCAGTATTTT.

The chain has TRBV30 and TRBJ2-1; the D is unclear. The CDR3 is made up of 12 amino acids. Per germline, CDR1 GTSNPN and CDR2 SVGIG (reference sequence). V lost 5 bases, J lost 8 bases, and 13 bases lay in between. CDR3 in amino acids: CAWGKGSHEQFF. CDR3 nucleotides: TGTGCCTGGGGAAAGGGTAGCCATGAGCAGTTCTTC.

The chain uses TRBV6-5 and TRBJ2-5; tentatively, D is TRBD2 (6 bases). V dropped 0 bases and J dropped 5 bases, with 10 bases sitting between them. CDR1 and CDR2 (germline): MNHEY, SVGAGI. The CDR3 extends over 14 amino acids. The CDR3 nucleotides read TGTGCCAGCAGTTACTCCCCGGGGAGGGAGACCCAGTACTTC. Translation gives CASSYSPGRETQYF.

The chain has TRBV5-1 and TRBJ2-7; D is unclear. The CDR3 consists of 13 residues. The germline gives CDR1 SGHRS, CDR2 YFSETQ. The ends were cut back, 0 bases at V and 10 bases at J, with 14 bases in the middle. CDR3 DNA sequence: TGCGCCAGCAGCTTGGGAGTAGATCGGCCTCAGTACTTC. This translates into CASSLGVDRPQYF.

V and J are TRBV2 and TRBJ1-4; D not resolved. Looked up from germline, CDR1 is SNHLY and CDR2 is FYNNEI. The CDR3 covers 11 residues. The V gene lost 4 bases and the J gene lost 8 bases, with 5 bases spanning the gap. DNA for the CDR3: TGTGCCAGCAGTGGGGAGGAAAAACTGTTTTTT. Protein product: CASSGEEKLFF. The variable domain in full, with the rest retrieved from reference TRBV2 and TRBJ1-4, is EPEVTQTPSHQVTQMGQEVILRCVPISNHLYFYWYRQILGQKVEFLVSFYNNEISEKSEIFDDQFSVERPDGSNFTLKIRSTKLEDSAMYFCASSGEEKLFFGSGTQLSVL.

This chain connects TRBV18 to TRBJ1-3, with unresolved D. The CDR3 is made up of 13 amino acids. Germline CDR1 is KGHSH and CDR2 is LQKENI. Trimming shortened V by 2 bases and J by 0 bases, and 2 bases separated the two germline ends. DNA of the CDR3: TGTGCCAGCTCACCAGGCTCTGGAAACACCATATATTTT. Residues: CASSPGSGNTIYF.

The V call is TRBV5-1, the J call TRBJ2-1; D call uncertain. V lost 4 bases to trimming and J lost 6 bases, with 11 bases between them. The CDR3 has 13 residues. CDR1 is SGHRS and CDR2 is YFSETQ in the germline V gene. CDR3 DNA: TGCGCCAGCAGCCCCGGTATCTTCAATGAGCAGTTCTTC. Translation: CASSPGIFNEQFF.

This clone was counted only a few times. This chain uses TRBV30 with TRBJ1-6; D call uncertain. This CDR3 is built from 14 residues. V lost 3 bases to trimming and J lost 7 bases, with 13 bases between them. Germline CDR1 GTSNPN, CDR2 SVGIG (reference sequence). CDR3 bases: TGTGCCTGGAGCCGGGCCTACGCCAATTCACCCCTCCACTTT. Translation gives CAWSRAYANSPLHF.

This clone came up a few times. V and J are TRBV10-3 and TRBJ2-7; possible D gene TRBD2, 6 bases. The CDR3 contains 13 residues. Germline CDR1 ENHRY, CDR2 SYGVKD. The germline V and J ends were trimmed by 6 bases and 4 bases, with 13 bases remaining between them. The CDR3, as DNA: TGTGCCATCAGCCCAGCCCGGGGGTACGAGCAGTACTTC. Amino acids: CAISPARGYEQYF.

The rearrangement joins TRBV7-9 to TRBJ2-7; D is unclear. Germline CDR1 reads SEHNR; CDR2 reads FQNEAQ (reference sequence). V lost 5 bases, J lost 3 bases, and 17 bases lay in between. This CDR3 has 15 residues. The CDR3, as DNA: TGTGCCAGCAGCAGGGAAGCCCAGCTTCACTACGAGCAGTACTTC. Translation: CASSREAQLHYEQYF.

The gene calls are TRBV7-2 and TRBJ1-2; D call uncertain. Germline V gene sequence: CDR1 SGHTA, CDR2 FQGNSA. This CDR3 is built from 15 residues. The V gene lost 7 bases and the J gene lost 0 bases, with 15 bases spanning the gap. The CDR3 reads CASTYKQGANYGYTF. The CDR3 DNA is TGTGCCAGCACCTACAAACAAGGAGCTAACTATGGCTACACCTTC.

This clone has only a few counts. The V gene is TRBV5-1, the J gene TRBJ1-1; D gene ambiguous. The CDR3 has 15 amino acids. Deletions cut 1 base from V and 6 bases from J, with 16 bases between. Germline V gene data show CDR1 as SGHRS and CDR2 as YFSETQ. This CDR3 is CASSLTTLESAEAFF. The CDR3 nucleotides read TGCGCCAGCAGCTTGACGACCCTGGAGTCCGCTGAAGCTTTCTTT.

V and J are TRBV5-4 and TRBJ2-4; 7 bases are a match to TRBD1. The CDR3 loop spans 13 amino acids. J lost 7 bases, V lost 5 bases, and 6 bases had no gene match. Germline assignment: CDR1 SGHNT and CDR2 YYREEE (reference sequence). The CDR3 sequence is CASSFLQGNIQYF. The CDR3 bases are TGTGCCAGCAGTTTCCTACAGGGGAACATTCAGTACTTC. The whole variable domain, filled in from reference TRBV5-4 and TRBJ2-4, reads ETGVTQSPTHLIKTRGQQVTLRCSSQSGHNTVSWYQQALGQGPQFIFQYYREEENGRGNFPPRFSGLQFPNYSSELNVNALELDDSALYLCASSFLQGNIQYFGAGTRLSVL.

The CDR3 is CASSSRSRDTQYF. The DNA of the CDR3 is TGTGCCAGCAGCTCCCGGTCCCGGGATACGCAGTATTTT. The chain recombines TRBV7-2 with TRBJ2-3; D not certain. Per the germline V gene, CDR1 is SGHTA and CDR2 is FQGNSA. This CDR3 has 13 residues. V was trimmed by 4 bases and J by 6 bases, leaving 11 bases between them.

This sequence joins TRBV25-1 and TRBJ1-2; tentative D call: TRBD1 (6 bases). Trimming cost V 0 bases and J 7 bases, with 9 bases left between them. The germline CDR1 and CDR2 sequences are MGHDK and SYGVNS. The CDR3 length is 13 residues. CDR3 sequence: CASSEYDRFGYTF. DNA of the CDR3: TGTGCCAGCAGTGAATACGACAGGTTTGGCTACACCTTC.

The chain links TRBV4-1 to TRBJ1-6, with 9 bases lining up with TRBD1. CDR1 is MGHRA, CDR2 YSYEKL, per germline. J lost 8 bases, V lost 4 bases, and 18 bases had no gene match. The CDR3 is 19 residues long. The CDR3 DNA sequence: TGCGCCAGCAGCCGTGGGCCGGGACAGGGAAATAGCAGGGATTCACCCCTCCACTTT. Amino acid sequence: CASSRGPGQGNSRDSPLHF.

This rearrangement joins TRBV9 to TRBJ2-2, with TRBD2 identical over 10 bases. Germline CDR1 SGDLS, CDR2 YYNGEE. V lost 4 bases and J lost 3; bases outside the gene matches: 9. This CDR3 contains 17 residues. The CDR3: CASSWPAGGQDTGELFF. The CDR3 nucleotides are TGTGCCAGCAGCTGGCCAGCGGGAGGGCAGGACACCGGGGAGCTGTTTTTT.

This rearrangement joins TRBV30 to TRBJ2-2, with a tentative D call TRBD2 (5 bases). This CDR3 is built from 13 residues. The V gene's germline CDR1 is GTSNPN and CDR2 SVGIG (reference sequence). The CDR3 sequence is CALKDWNTGELFF. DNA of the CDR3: TGTGCTCTAAAGGACTGGAACACCGGGGAGCTGTTTTTT.

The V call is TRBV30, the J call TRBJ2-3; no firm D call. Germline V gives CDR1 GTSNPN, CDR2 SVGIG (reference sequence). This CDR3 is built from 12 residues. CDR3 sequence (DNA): TGTGCTCTATCCAGTGCTTCAGATACGCAGTATTTT. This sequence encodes CALSSASDTQYF.

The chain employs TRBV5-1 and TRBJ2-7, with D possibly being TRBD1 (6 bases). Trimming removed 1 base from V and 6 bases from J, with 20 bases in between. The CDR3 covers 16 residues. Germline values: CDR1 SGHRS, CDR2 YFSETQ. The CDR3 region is CASSLLISLGGSEQYF. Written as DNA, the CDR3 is TGCGCCAGCAGCTTGCTGATTAGTCTTGGGGGCTCCGAGCAGTACTTC.

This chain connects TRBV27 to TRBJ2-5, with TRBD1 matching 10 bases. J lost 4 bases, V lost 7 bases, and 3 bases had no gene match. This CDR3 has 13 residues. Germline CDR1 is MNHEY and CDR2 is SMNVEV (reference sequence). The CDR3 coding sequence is TGTGCCAGCACCCGGACAGGGGGAGAGACCCAGTACTTC. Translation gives CASTRTGGETQYF.

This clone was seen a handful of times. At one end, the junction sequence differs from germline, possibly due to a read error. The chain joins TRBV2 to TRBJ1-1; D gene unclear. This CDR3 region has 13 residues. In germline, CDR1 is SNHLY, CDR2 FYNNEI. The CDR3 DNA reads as TGTGCCACCCGAGGGAGCAGCGACTGGTTAGACCTCTTT. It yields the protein CATRGSSDWLDLF.

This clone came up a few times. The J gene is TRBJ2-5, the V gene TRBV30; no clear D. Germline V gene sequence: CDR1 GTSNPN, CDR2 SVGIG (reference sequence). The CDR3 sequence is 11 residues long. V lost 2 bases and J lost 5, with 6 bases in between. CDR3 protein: CAWSFGETQYF. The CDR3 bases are TGTGCCTGGAGTTTTGGGGAGACCCAGTACTTC.